This T cell receptor (beta chain) was sequenced in a study of spatial heterogeneity in lung cancer. Study details: Mean representation of each unique TCR and UMI combination in the raw reads exceeded ten occurrences.

Findings and caveats of the study: Counts of expanded intratumoral alpha and beta TCRs tracked tumor mutation counts. Tumor T-cell coverage was an estimated 7% or so for alpha and roughly 12% for beta chains.

This clonotype was counted at least ten times. What it binds is unknown. The CDR3 consists of 16 residues. Deletions cut 5 bases from V and 2 bases from J, with 18 bases between. Germline V CDR1 and CDR2: SGHAT, FQNNGV. Time point here: sample taken at primary tumor resection. Sequencing of whole RNA from tumor, nontumor lung or frozen PBMC involved no sorting. MiXCR was run by TCRdb on the 5' RACE reads, yielding one entry per CDR3 protein. The sample yields 17,000 or so distinct CDR3 sequences, roughly 6.5% seen once. This clonotype originated in a female donor with early-stage non-small cell lung cancer. This sequence joins TRBV11-2 and TRBJ2-5; TRBD2 is a possible D gene (5 bases). The material was lung tumor tissue, obtained at surgery. CDR3 coding DNA: TGTGCCAGCAGCCACCTACTTGAGGGCCCTCAAGAGACCCAGTACTTC. Protein: CASSHLLEGPQETQYF.